These 30 T cell receptor beta chains were all obtained from the same sample, sequenced in a study of cytomegalovirus exposure and HLA in healthy donors. PCR primers comprised 60 Vbeta and 13 Jbeta primers. Clones were sequenced by immunoSEQ multiplex PCR, and TCRdb holds only the in-frame ones, with some missing. Among roughly 120,000 clones listed, approximately 80% were seen once. The specimen sequenced was PBMCs. The receptor set was obtained from a man aged 25 to 40 in good health and CMV-seronegative.

This clone was recorded only once. V usage is TRBV27 and J usage is TRBJ2-7; the match to TRBD2 covers 11 bases. V lost 1 base, J lost 4 bases, and 9 bases stayed unmatched. The CDR3 runs 17 residues. Germline assignment: CDR1 MNHEY and CDR2 SMNVEV (reference sequence). CDR3 bases: TGTGCCAGCAGTTTATTTGGAGGCGCTAGCGGGAGGTACGAGCAGTACTTC. This encodes CASSLFGGASGRYEQYF.

V is TRBV7-9 and J is TRBJ2-1, with 12 positions matching TRBD2. Germline-derived CDR1 and CDR2 are SEHNR and FQNEAQ (reference sequence). J lost 8 bases, V lost 1 base, and 3 bases had no gene match. This CDR3 region has 15 residues. The chain's CDR3 is CASSLVTSGSHEQFF. The CDR3 coding sequence is TGTGCCAGCAGCTTAGTGACTAGCGGGAGCCATGAGCAGTTCTTC.

This clone was found a few times. J is TRBJ2-6 and V is TRBV5-4; D might be TRBD1 (5 bases). Germline-derived CDR1 and CDR2 are SGHNT and YYREEE (reference sequence). The CDR3 has 14 residues. V was clipped by 4 bases and J by 1 base, with 6 bases between them. CDR3: CASSPGSGANVLTF. The CDR3 DNA follows: TGTGCCAGCAGCCCAGGGTCTGGGGCCAACGTCCTGACTTTC.

The chain links TRBV19 to TRBJ2-6; the match to TRBD1 covers 7 bases. The CDR3 loop spans 14 amino acids. Germline V CDR1 and CDR2: LNHDA, SQIVND (reference sequence). The CDR3 sequence is CDTGDGSGANVLTF. The CDR3 region has the DNA TGTGACACAGGGGATGGTTCTGGGGCCAACGTCCTGACTTTC.

This sequence joins TRBV7-3 and TRBJ2-5; D is undetermined. Germline CDR1 SGHTA, CDR2 FQGTGA. CDR3 length: 13 amino acids. Trimming left V 1 base short and J 5 bases short, with 8 bases between. The CDR3 here is CASSLNNAETQYF. The CDR3 region has the DNA TGTGCCAGCAGCTTAAACAATGCCGAGACCCAGTACTTC.

The chain is built from TRBV11-2 and TRBJ2-5; 9 bases line up with TRBD2. Germline V gives CDR1 SGHAT, CDR2 FQNNGV. This CDR3 has 15 residues. J was trimmed by 5 bases and V by 5 bases; bases with no gene match: 9. The DNA for the CDR3 is TGTGCCAGCAGCCACCATAGCGGGAGTGGGGAGACCCAGTACTTC. It translates to CASSHHSGSGETQYF. Variable domain in full (rest from reference TRBV11-2 and TRBJ2-5): EAGVAQSPRYKIIEKRQSVAFWCNPISGHATLYWYQQILGQGPKLLIQFQNNGVVDDSQLPKDRFSAERLKGVDSTLKIQPAKLEDSAVYLCASSHHSGSGETQYFGPGTRLLVL.

The genes are TRBV28 and TRBJ2-5, with unresolved D. The CDR3 loop spans 15 amino acids. Germline CDR1 reads MDHEN; CDR2 reads SYDVKM. The V gene lost 2 bases and the J gene lost 5 bases, with 15 bases spanning the gap. CDR3 protein: CASSLLDRGRETQYF. CDR3 DNA: TGTGCCAGCAGTTTACTAGACCGTGGAAGGGAGACCCAGTACTTC.

The chain joins TRBV19 to TRBJ1-2, with D perhaps matching TRBD1 (5 bases). Trimming shortened V by 3 bases and J by 1 base, and 12 bases separated the two germline ends. The V gene's germline CDR1 is LNHDA and CDR2 SQIVND (reference sequence). The CDR3 runs to 15 residues. The CDR3 here is CASSMRQIVNYGYTF. CDR3 bases: TGTGCCAGTAGTATGAGACAGATCGTTAACTATGGCTACACCTTC.

The gene calls are TRBV6-1 and TRBJ1-6, with TRBD1 matching over 9 bases. Trimming at V came to 2 bases and at J to 8 bases, leaving 1 base not matched to a gene. The CDR3 is made up of 14 amino acids. CDR1 is MNHNS, CDR2 SASEGT, per germline. The CDR3: CASSERDRDSPLHF. CDR3 in DNA: TGTGCCAGCAGTGAACGGGACAGGGATTCACCCCTCCACTTT.

The rearrangement links TRBV5-1 to TRBJ2-7; 7 nucleotides line up with TRBD1. Germline V gene lookup returns CDR1 SGHRS and CDR2 YFSETQ. V shed 4 bases and J 0 bases; nucleotides not matched to a gene: 7. This CDR3 region has 15 residues. CDR3 amino acids: CASSPQGGGSYEQYF. The CDR3 DNA reads TGCGCCAGCAGCCCGCAAGGGGGCGGCTCCTACGAGCAGTACTTC.

The chain carries TRBV5-6 and TRBJ1-2; D unresolved. Trimming shortened V by 2 bases and J by 10 bases, and 18 bases separated the two germline ends. Germline V gives CDR1 SGHDT, CDR2 YYEEEE. The CDR3 is 14 amino acids. Written as DNA, the CDR3 is TGTGCCAGCAGCTTCTCGAGCTCTCCCCGGGACTACACCTTC. It specifies CASSFSSSPRDYTF.

As concerns this clone: Other DNA sequences within the sample encode an identical CDR3. The chain couples TRBV5-4 to TRBJ2-7, with 14 bases aligning to TRBD2. The germline gives CDR1 SGHNT, CDR2 YYREEE (reference sequence). Losses at the gene ends were 4 bases for V and 12 bases for J; bases not matched to a gene: 12. The CDR3 length is 15 residues. As DNA, the CDR3 is TGTGCCAGCAGCCCCTTTCCGGGACTAGCGGGGGTTCTGTACTTC. It encodes CASSPFPGLAGVLYF.

J is TRBJ1-1 and V is TRBV5-6; D unresolved. Trimming left V 3 bases short and J 0 bases short, with 9 bases between. Germline V CDR1 and CDR2: SGHDT, YYEEEE. CDR3 length: 14 residues. This CDR3 is CASSYISVNTEAFF. CDR3 in DNA: TGTGCCAGCAGCTATATCTCGGTGAACACTGAAGCTTTCTTT.

V gene TRBV19 combines with J gene TRBJ1-6, with 7 bases fitting TRBD1. This CDR3 region has 14 residues. Germline V CDR1 and CDR2: LNHDA, SQIVND (reference sequence). V was clipped by 8 bases and J by 7 bases; unmatched bases: 8. The CDR3 nucleotides read TGTGCCAGTCAACCGGGACAGACCAATTCACCCCTCCACTTT. This encodes CASQPGQTNSPLHF.

This clone was detected once. V and J are TRBV5-4 and TRBJ2-1; the D is unclear. Trimming cost V 1 base and J 6 bases, with 8 bases left between them. CDR1 is SGHNT, CDR2 YYREEE, per germline (reference sequence). This CDR3 has 13 residues. CDR3 sequence (DNA): TGTGCCAGCAGCTTGTTTGGCCTCAATGAGCAGTTCTTC. It specifies CASSLFGLNEQFF.

V and J are TRBV19 and TRBJ2-5; 12 nucleotides align to TRBD2. There are 15 residues in the CDR3. The junction had 5 bases not matched to a gene; V was cut back by 3 bases and J by 6 bases. CDR1 LNHDA and CDR2 SQIVND come from the germline V gene (reference sequence). The CDR3 spells CASSMTSGSVKTQYF. DNA for the CDR3: TGTGCCAGTAGTATGACTAGCGGGAGTGTGAAGACCCAGTACTTC.

This clone was detected a few times. The V and J genes are TRBV27 and TRBJ1-5; perhaps TRBD1 as D (6 bases). This CDR3 is 14 amino acids long. V was cut by 5 bases and J by 1 base, with 9 bases left in between. CDR1 is MNHEY and CDR2 is SMNVEV in the germline V gene (reference sequence). CDR3 bases: TGTGCCAGCAGTCTACAGGGAAGCAATCAGCCCCAGCATTTT. It encodes CASSLQGSNQPQHF.

This chain connects TRBV5-6 to TRBJ1-1, with a tentative D call TRBD1 (6 bases). The CDR3 contains 14 residues. Germline CDR1 is SGHDT and CDR2 is YYEEEE. Trimming removed 4 bases from V and 2 bases from J, with 12 bases in between. CDR3 nucleotides: TGTGCCAGCAGCCCAGGACAGATCAACACTGAAGCTTTCTTT. Translation gives CASSPGQINTEAFF.

The chain links TRBV4-2 to TRBJ2-2; D is ambiguous. The germline V gene encodes CDR1 LGHNA and CDR2 YNFKEQ. This CDR3 region has 15 residues. The ends were cut back, 0 bases at V and 7 bases at J, with 12 bases in the middle. This CDR3 reads CASSQESRGYGELFF. The DNA of the CDR3 is TGTGCCAGCAGCCAAGAATCTAGAGGATACGGGGAGCTGTTTTTT.

V gene TRBV6-6 combines with J gene TRBJ2-7; D is possibly TRBD1 (5 bases). This CDR3 is 13 amino acids long. The germline V gene encodes CDR1 MNHNY and CDR2 SVGAGI (reference sequence). Trimming cost V 6 bases and J 2 bases, with 11 bases left between them. The CDR3 DNA follows: TGTGCCAGCAGCCCTGACAGTGCCTACGAGCAGTACTTC. This sequence encodes CASSPDSAYEQYF.

The chain carries TRBV7-6 and TRBJ2-5; the match to TRBD2 covers 7 bases. The ends lost 1 base at V and 3 bases at J; junction bases unmatched: 5. The CDR3 spans 15 residues. Germline V lookup: CDR1 SGHVS, CDR2 FNYEAQ. CDR3 loop: CASSLGVAGEETQYF. The CDR3 DNA is TGTGCCAGCAGCTTAGGGGTGGCGGGAGAAGAGACCCAGTACTTC.

This chain links TRBV6-4 with TRBJ2-1; D is uncertain. Germline V CDR1 and CDR2: MRHNA, SNTAGT. Trimming cost V 5 bases and J 1 base, with 9 bases left between them. The CDR3 length is 14 residues. The chain's CDR3 is CASSTSASYNEQFF. DNA for the CDR3: TGTGCCAGCAGTACATCTGCATCCTACAATGAGCAGTTCTTC.

A word on this clone: Its ends do not fully match the called genes, so a read error is possible. In DNA form, the CDR3 reads TGTTCCAGCAGCTTACAGTACCTGGAGTCCCCCGCCGAGCAGTACTTC. It translates to CSSSLQYLESPAEQYF. This chain uses TRBV7-9 with TRBJ2-7; D gene uncertain. The germline V gene has CDR1 SEHNR and CDR2 FQNEAQ (reference sequence). The CDR3 length is 16 residues.

This chain connects TRBV27 to TRBJ2-2; 8 nucleotides match TRBD1. Germline CDR1 reads MNHEY; CDR2 reads SMNVEV (reference sequence). Trimming removed 4 bases from V and 6 bases from J; junction bases left unmatched: 7. This CDR3 has 15 amino acids. The CDR3 DNA follows: TGTGCCAGCAGTTGGACAGGGATTAGCTCCGGGGAGCTGTTTTTT. It codes for CASSWTGISSGELFF.

This clone was seen a handful of times. V gene TRBV2 combines with J gene TRBJ2-3; D is unresolved. The CDR3 spans 16 residues. Germline-derived CDR1 and CDR2 are SNHLY and FYNNEI. V was pared by 6 bases and J by 1 base, with 17 bases between. CDR3 coding DNA: TGTGCCAGCAGGAAGTCGGCGGCTATGGGCACAGATACGCAGTATTTT. It translates to CASRKSAAMGTDTQYF.

The chain joins TRBV19 to TRBJ1-4; possible D gene TRBD1, 6 bases. The CDR3 runs 15 residues. V shed 5 bases and J shed 5 bases, with 15 bases lying between them. Germline V gene data show CDR1 as LNHDA and CDR2 as SQIVND (reference sequence). CDR3 sequence reads: CASSSIIGQNEKLFF. The CDR3 bases are TGTGCCAGTAGTTCAATAATCGGACAGAATGAAAAACTGTTTTTT. Full variable domain (rest looked up from reference TRBV19 and TRBJ1-4): DGGITQSPKYLFRKEGQNVTLSCEQNLNHDAMYWYRQDPGQGLRLIYYSQIVNDFQKGDIAEGYSVSREKKESFPLTVTSAQKNPTAFYLCASSSIIGQNEKLFFGSGTQLSVL.

V usage is TRBV11-2 and J usage is TRBJ2-3; 9 positions agree with TRBD2. This CDR3 spans 15 amino acids. V shed 2 bases, J shed 0 bases, and the junction held 0 bases outside the gene matches. Germline assignment: CDR1 SGHAT and CDR2 FQNNGV. The CDR3 loop is CASSLLAGSTDTQYF. CDR3 in DNA: TGTGCCAGCAGCTTACTAGCGGGGAGCACAGATACGCAGTATTTT.

The chain joins TRBV2 to TRBJ1-5; D call uncertain. Trimming removed 2 bases from V and 4 bases from J, with 6 bases in between. The length of the CDR3 is 13 residues. Germline-derived CDR1 and CDR2 are SNHLY and FYNNEI. The CDR3, as DNA: TGTGCCAGCAGTGAAATCAGAAATCAGCCCCAGCATTTT. It codes for CASSEIRNQPQHF.

This clone was detected once. The rearrangement joins TRBV7-7 to TRBJ2-2; 7 nucleotides line up with TRBD1. This CDR3 contains 14 residues. The germline V gene has CDR1 SSHAT and CDR2 FNYEAQ (reference sequence). Trimming at V came to 8 bases and at J to 6 bases, leaving 9 bases not matched to a gene. As DNA, the CDR3 is TGTGCCAGCGGCCCGCAGGGGGTCCCCGGGGAGCTGTTTTTT. Protein sequence: CASGPQGVPGELFF.

On this clone: One junction end does not reproduce the germline sequence, and a read error may be involved. This rearrangement joins TRBV7-7 to TRBJ2-1; 10 nucleotides align to TRBD2. Germline V gene data show CDR1 as SSHAT and CDR2 as FNYEAQ (reference sequence). This CDR3 is built from 16 residues. The CDR3 DNA follows: TGTGCTAGCAGCCTTAGAGCGGGAGGGCCTGAGAATGAGCAGTTCTTC. Translating gives CASSLRAGGPENEQFF. The whole variable domain, remainder taken from reference TRBV7-7 and TRBJ2-1, is GAGVSQSPRYKVTKRGQDVTLRCDPISSHATLYWYQQALGQGPEFLTYFNYEAQPDKSGLPSDRFSAERPEGSISTLTIQRTEQRDSAMYRCASSLRAGGPENEQFFGPGTRLTVL.